One sample yielded the 24 T cell receptor beta chains listed below, sequenced in a study of beta chain features in type 1 diabetes. cDNA synthesis used the whole RNA isolate, giving expressed TCRB sequences. Clones were read by immunoSEQ multiplex PCR, and TCRdb kept only the in-frame ones, dropping some. The sample includes under 450,000 clones, around 13% of them seen just once. The specimen was naive CD4+ T cells from blood. The receptors shown here come from a man in his thirties or forties in good health.

V is TRBV5-6 and J is TRBJ1-3; TRBD1 might be the D (6 bases). With 6 bases removed from V and 3 bases from J, the gap between germline ends came to 10 bases. The CDR3 contains 13 residues. Germline CDR1 reads SGHDT; CDR2 reads YYEEEE. The CDR3 sequence is CASTGVGGNTIYF. As DNA, the CDR3 is TGTGCCAGCACAGGGGTAGGTGGAAACACCATATATTTT.

This clone has only a few counts. The chain employs TRBV18 and TRBJ2-7, with 10 bases identical to TRBD1. The CDR3 spans 15 residues. Unmatched junction bases numbered 5, after V lost 4 bases and J lost 2 bases. Germline V gene data show CDR1 as KGHSH and CDR2 as LQKENI. This chain's CDR3 is CASSLSGTGAYEQYF. In DNA form, the CDR3 reads TGTGCCAGCTCACTATCCGGGACAGGGGCCTACGAGCAGTACTTC.

The CDR3 protein is CASTFLRDYEQYV. DNA of the CDR3: TGTGCCAGCACGTTCCTCAGGGACTACGAGCAGTACGTC. V and J are TRBV2 and TRBJ2-7, with TRBD1 as a possible D gene (5 bases). Per the germline V gene, CDR1 is SNHLY and CDR2 is FYNNEI. Trimming removed 7 bases at V and 3 bases at J, with 13 bases between. This CDR3 has 13 residues.

In DNA, the CDR3 is TGCGCCAGCAGCTCGGGGACAGGGGGCTACGAGCAGTACTTC. It encodes CASSSGTGGYEQYF. This chain connects TRBV5-1 to TRBJ2-7; 11 bases match TRBD1. The V gene's germline CDR1 is SGHRS and CDR2 YFSETQ. V dropped 3 bases and J dropped 3; count of bases not matched to a gene: 2. This CDR3 has 14 amino acids.

This clone was observed a single time. The genes are TRBV18 and TRBJ2-7, with TRBD1 as a possible D gene (6 bases). The V end was cut by 3 bases, the J end by 3 bases, with 12 bases between. The CDR3 length is 14 residues. The germline V gene has CDR1 KGHSH and CDR2 LQKENI. This CDR3 reads CASSPPTGYYEQYF. The DNA for the CDR3 is TGTGCCAGCTCACCTCCGACAGGCTACTACGAGCAGTACTTC.

This clone was detected only a few times. The chain has TRBV25-1 and TRBJ1-4; D call uncertain. The CDR3 is 13 amino acids. CDR1 is MGHDK, CDR2 SYGVNS, per germline. V was shortened by 4 bases and J by 6 bases, with 9 bases between the two germline ends. The CDR3 nucleotides read TGTGCCAGCAGTGGTGGGGTTGATGAAAAACTGTTTTTT. Amino acids: CASSGGVDEKLFF.

This clone came up a few times. The chain joins TRBV14 to TRBJ2-1; TRBD1 aligns across 8 bases. Germline V CDR1 and CDR2: SGHDN, FVKESK. V lost 3 bases and J lost 8; bases outside the gene matches: 9. This CDR3 region has 15 residues. The CDR3 spells CASSQKLRGLDEQFF. The CDR3 DNA is TGTGCCAGCAGCCAGAAGCTCAGGGGGCTGGATGAGCAGTTCTTC.

This chain uses TRBV5-1 with TRBJ2-1; D not certain. CDR3 length: 13 amino acids. The V gene's germline CDR1 is SGHRS and CDR2 YFSETQ. Trimming removed 0 bases at V and 8 bases at J, with 9 bases between. The CDR3 spells CASSLVAPDEQFF. Here the CDR3 DNA reads TGCGCCAGCAGCTTGGTTGCGCCAGATGAGCAGTTCTTC. The full variable domain, in which reference TRBV5-1 and TRBJ2-1 provide the parts outside the CDR3, is KAGVTQTPRYLIKTRGQQVTLSCSPISGHRSVSWYQQTPGQGLQFLFEYFSETQRNKGNFPGRFSGRQFSNSRSEMNVSTLELGDSALYLCASSLVAPDEQFFGPGTRLTVL.

The chain couples TRBV20-1 to TRBJ1-1; D possibly corresponds to TRBD1 (5 bases). The CDR3 totals 11 residues. From germline, CDR1 is DFQATT and CDR2 SNEGSKA (reference sequence). Trimming took 5 bases from V and 2 from J, leaving 6 bases between them. CDR3 in DNA: TGCAGTGCTGGGGACAACACTGAAGCTTTCTTT. This sequence encodes CSAGDNTEAFF.

This CDR3 reads CASSLAIAQYF. CDR3 bases: TGTGCCAGCAGCTTAGCGATTGCGCAGTATTTT. V gene TRBV7-2 combines with J gene TRBJ2-3; D unresolved. Trimming pared 0 bases from V and 10 bases from J, leaving 5 bases between. Looked up from germline, CDR1 is SGHTA and CDR2 is FQGNSA. The CDR3 consists of 11 residues.

This clone showed up just a few times. The V gene is TRBV13, the J gene TRBJ2-1, with D maybe TRBD2 (6 bases). The CDR3 spans 17 residues. In germline, CDR1 is PRHDT, CDR2 FYEKMQ (reference sequence). V was shortened by 5 bases and J by 5 bases, with 22 bases between the two germline ends. The CDR3 DNA is TGTGCCAGCAGCCCCCTCCTCAGCTTGGGAGGAGACAATGAGCAGTTCTTC. As protein: CASSPLLSLGGDNEQFF.

This clone was picked up a small number of times. The chain employs TRBV28 and TRBJ1-1; unclear D gene. Germline lookup yields CDR1 MDHEN and CDR2 SYDVKM. Between the trimmed V and J ends, which lost 2 bases and 4 bases, there was a span of 8 bases. This CDR3 contains 13 residues. The CDR3 region is CASSLRGRTEAFF. CDR3 in DNA: TGTGCCAGCAGTTTAAGAGGACGCACTGAAGCTTTCTTT.

The V call is TRBV5-4, the J call TRBJ2-7; 13 nucleotides match TRBD2. With 0 bases clipped from V and 6 bases from J, the junction kept 3 bases outside the gene matches. The CDR3 is made up of 15 amino acids. CDR1 and CDR2 from the germline V gene are SGHNT and YYREEE (reference sequence). The CDR3 sequence: CASSLDRLAGGEQYV. The CDR3 DNA is TGTGCCAGCAGCTTGGATCGACTAGCGGGGGGCGAGCAGTACGTC.

This clone was picked up one time. The chain joins TRBV6-5 to TRBJ2-7; 10 nucleotides align to TRBD1. CDR3 length: 15 residues. Per germline, CDR1 MNHEY and CDR2 SVGAGI. After removal of 2 bases from V and 1 base from J, the junction contained 2 bases not matched to a gene. The DNA of the CDR3 is TGTGCCAGCAGTTACGCGGGACAGGGGTCCTACGAGCAGTACTTC. It yields the protein CASSYAGQGSYEQYF.

CDR3 in amino acids: CASSYSGLAIGELFF. The CDR3 nucleotides are TGTGCCAGCAGTTACTCGGGACTAGCAATCGGGGAGCTGTTTTTT. V and J are TRBV6-5 and TRBJ2-2; 9 nucleotides align to TRBD2. CDR3 length: 15 amino acids. Germline V lookup: CDR1 MNHEY, CDR2 SVGAGI. Trimming took 0 bases from V and 7 from J; bases not matched to a gene: 3.

The chain links TRBV5-4 to TRBJ1-6, with a tentative D call TRBD1 (6 bases). This CDR3 spans 15 amino acids. CDR1 and CDR2 from the germline V gene are SGHNT and YYREEE (reference sequence). V lost 3 bases to trimming and J lost 4 bases, with 11 bases between them. The CDR3 nucleotides are TGTGCCAGCAGCTCTGAAACAGGGTATAATTCACCCCTCCACTTT. Protein: CASSSETGYNSPLHF.

In this sample, this clone turned up many times. Distinct nucleotide sequences in the sample also encode this CDR3. The chain couples TRBV30 to TRBJ2-6; D gene ambiguous. V was pared by 4 bases and J by 1 base, with 2 bases between. From germline, CDR1 is GTSNPN and CDR2 SVGIG (reference sequence). This CDR3 is 12 amino acids long. The CDR3 spells CAWTSGANVLTF. The CDR3 bases are TGTGCCTGGACGTCTGGGGCCAACGTCCTGACTTTC.

This clone was seen only a few times. The V gene is TRBV30, the J gene TRBJ1-1; the D is unclear. Germline V gives CDR1 GTSNPN, CDR2 SVGIG (reference sequence). V gave up 7 bases and J gave up 5 bases, with 23 bases separating them. CDR3 size: 15 residues. The chain's CDR3 is CALERESYGGTEAFF. The CDR3 nucleotides read TGTGCCTTGGAGAGGGAGAGTTATGGAGGGACTGAAGCTTTCTTT.

This clone occurred a few times. This chain links TRBV19 with TRBJ2-5; a weak D match, TRBD2 (6 bases). The CDR3 has 14 amino acids. CDR1 and CDR2 from the germline V gene are LNHDA and SQIVND (reference sequence). V was pared by 7 bases and J by 3 bases, with 15 bases between. DNA of the CDR3: TGTGCCAGTAATCCAATCGGGGGAGAAGAGACCCAGTACTTC. Its translation is CASNPIGGEETQYF.

This clone occurred a few times. This chain joins TRBV7-2 and TRBJ1-4, with unresolved D. V lost 3 bases to trimming and J lost 8 bases, with 13 bases between them. Germline values: CDR1 SGHTA, CDR2 FQGNSA. This CDR3 spans 14 amino acids. DNA for the CDR3: TGTGCCAGCAGCTTGGGCGGAGCAGGCGAAAAACTGTTTTTT. Protein: CASSLGGAGEKLFF.

This chain connects TRBV18 to TRBJ2-1, with D possibly being TRBD1 (6 bases). Germline V gene sequence: CDR1 KGHSH, CDR2 LQKENI. This CDR3 is built from 15 residues. Trimming shortened V by 3 bases and J by 6 bases, and 15 bases separated the two germline ends. CDR3 residues: CASSPVGDTRNEQFF. The CDR3, as DNA: TGTGCCAGCTCACCTGTGGGGGACACTCGCAATGAGCAGTTCTTC.

The V and J genes are TRBV9 and TRBJ1-3, with 7 bases fitting TRBD1. The germline V gene has CDR1 SGDLS and CDR2 YYNGEE. The trim removed 3 bases at V and 5 bases at J, leaving 8 bases unmatched. This CDR3 contains 15 residues. The CDR3 loop is CASSAGQALRNTIYF. The DNA for the CDR3 is TGTGCCAGCAGCGCAGGACAGGCTCTTCGAAACACCATATATTTT.

The gene calls are TRBV9 and TRBJ1-2, with 8 bases that match TRBD1. The V and J ends lost 4 bases and 6 bases, in that order; junction bases with no gene match: 5. The CDR3 is 13 residues long. CDR1 SGDLS and CDR2 YYNGEE come from the germline V gene. CDR3 region: CASSPGGRDGYTF. CDR3 nucleotides: TGTGCCAGCAGCCCAGGGGGCAGGGATGGCTACACCTTC.

The J gene is TRBJ2-5, the V gene TRBV29-1, with D possibly matching TRBD2 (5 bases). V lost 4 bases and J lost 13, with 19 bases in between. Germline V gives CDR1 SQVTM, CDR2 ANQGSEA. This CDR3 has 12 residues. CDR3 in DNA: TGCAGCGTTGGGTCGAGGGCGGCCCCTTCGTACTTC. Residues: CSVGSRAAPSYF.